These 17 T cell receptor beta chains came from one sample sequenced in a study of CD4 T cells in relation to SARS-CoV-2 and coronaviruses. These receptors lack a known antigen. The unexposed donors gave CD4+ T cells in about 2011-2019, prior to COVID-19. After approximately ten days of culture, CD4+ T cells were isolated. Using immunoSEQ multiplex PCR, the repertoire was profiled, and TCRdb retains in-frame clones only, with some absent. The sample holds tens of thousands of clones, roughly 79% seen once. The sample taken for sequencing was CD4+ T cells from PBMCs, cultured in vitro. The receptors shown here come from a human donor in good health.

A few counts support this clone. J is TRBJ1-2 and V is TRBV19; weak D call: TRBD1 (6 bases). CDR1 is LNHDA, CDR2 SQIVND, per germline (reference sequence). V dropped 7 bases and J dropped 4 bases, with 13 bases sitting between them. This CDR3 is 13 amino acids long. The CDR3 loop reads CASTAGASYGYTF. The CDR3 DNA sequence: TGTGCCAGTACCGCGGGGGCCAGCTATGGCTACACCTTC.

The V call is TRBV28, the J call TRBJ1-5, with D perhaps matching TRBD1 (5 bases). V lost 2 bases and J 0 bases, leaving 11 bases between the germline ends. The CDR3 loop spans 16 amino acids. CDR1 and CDR2 (germline): MDHEN, SYDVKM. CDR3 bases: TGTGCCAGCAGTTTAAAGGGGAGATTTAGCAATCAGCCCCAGCATTTT. Amino acids: CASSLKGRFSNQPQHF.

This clone was seen a single time. J is TRBJ1-2 and V is TRBV10-3, with D tentatively TRBD1 (6 bases). Trimming took off 2 bases at V and 3 bases at J, with 7 bases between the two ends. Germline loops: CDR1 ENHRY, CDR2 SYGVKD. CDR3 length equals 13 residues. CDR3 protein: CAISERTDYGYTF. DNA for the CDR3: TGTGCCATCAGTGAGAGGACAGACTATGGCTACACCTTC.

The CDR3 is CASSPGQGSYGYTF. In nucleotides, the CDR3 is TGCGCCAGCAGCCCAGGACAGGGGTCCTATGGCTACACCTTC. V gene TRBV5-1 combines with J gene TRBJ1-2, with 9 bases fitting TRBD1. Germline V gene sequence: CDR1 SGHRS, CDR2 YFSETQ. Trimming cost V 4 bases and J 4 bases; bases outside gene matches: 5. CDR3 length equals 14 residues.

The chain is built from TRBV10-3 and TRBJ2-1; D perhaps matches TRBD2 (7 bases). The V gene's germline CDR1 is ENHRY and CDR2 SYGVKD. The CDR3 runs to 16 residues. Trimming left V 6 bases short and J 7 bases short, with 22 bases between. The CDR3: CAISGPGSGDKNEQFF. The CDR3 DNA reads as TGTGCCATCAGCGGACCCGGGAGCGGGGACAAGAATGAGCAGTTCTTC.

V and J are TRBV6-1 and TRBJ2-7; D might be TRBD2 (6 bases). Germline assignment: CDR1 MNHNS and CDR2 SASEGT. The CDR3 is 16 amino acids. Trimming removed 2 bases from V and 5 bases from J, with 19 bases in between. CDR3 in amino acids: CASSEMGGLRAHEQYF. DNA for the CDR3: TGTGCCAGCAGTGAAATGGGGGGACTGCGGGCCCACGAGCAGTACTTC.

V gene TRBV25-1 combines with J gene TRBJ2-6, with D possibly TRBD2 on 6 matching bases. The germline V gene has CDR1 MGHDK and CDR2 SYGVNS. V lost 6 bases and J 1 base, leaving 13 bases between the germline ends. The CDR3 extends over 16 amino acids. CDR3 in DNA: TGTGCCAGCAGCCTCTGGGAGGTTTCTGGGGCCAACGTCCTGACTTTC. Amino acid sequence: CASSLWEVSGANVLTF.

The genes are TRBV5-6 and TRBJ2-2; D call uncertain. Germline CDR1 SGHDT, CDR2 YYEEEE. V shed 4 bases and J shed 0 bases, with 10 bases lying between them. The CDR3 is 15 amino acids. The CDR3 spells CASSAGPANTGELFF. The CDR3 coding sequence is TGTGCCAGCAGCGCCGGACCGGCGAACACCGGGGAGCTGTTTTTT.

V gene TRBV18 combines with J gene TRBJ1-1, with D uncertain. The CDR3 spans 14 residues. Trimming took off 2 bases at V and 1 base at J, with 8 bases between the two ends. Germline CDR1 and CDR2: KGHSH and LQKENI. CDR3 DNA sequence: TGTGCCAGCTCACCAGCGAGAGAGAACACTGAAGCTTTCTTT. It yields the protein CASSPARENTEAFF.

The CDR3 is CASSLGSGRGQFF. The CDR3 DNA sequence: TGCGCCAGCAGCTTGGGTAGCGGGAGAGGGCAGTTCTTC. This sequence joins TRBV5-1 and TRBJ2-1, with 9 bases aligning to TRBD2. From germline, CDR1 is SGHRS and CDR2 YFSETQ. The trim removed 0 bases at V and 12 bases at J, leaving 4 bases unmatched. The CDR3 is made up of 13 amino acids.

This clone has just a few counts. The rearrangement links TRBV28 to TRBJ2-7, with a tentative D call TRBD2 (6 bases). V lost 3 bases and J lost 5, with 17 bases in between. There are 15 residues in the CDR3. Germline loops: CDR1 MDHEN, CDR2 SYDVKM. The DNA for the CDR3 is TGTGCCAGCAGTTTGCGGGGACTGGCTGGGAACGAGCAGTACTTC. This sequence encodes CASSLRGLAGNEQYF. The full variable domain, in which reference TRBV28 and TRBJ2-7 provide the parts outside the CDR3, is DVKVTQSSRYLVKRTGEKVFLECVQDMDHENMFWYRQDPGLGLRLIYFSYDVKMKEKGDIPEGYSVSREKKERFSLILESASTNQTSMYLCASSLRGLAGNEQYFGPGTRLTVT.

The chain uses TRBV27 and TRBJ2-1, with D unclear. The CDR3 has 14 residues. V was shortened by 3 bases and J by 7 bases, with 13 bases between the two germline ends. Per germline, CDR1 MNHEY and CDR2 SMNVEV (reference sequence). CDR3 loop: CASSFRTPTNEQFF. The CDR3 coding sequence is TGTGCCAGCAGTTTTCGTACCCCAACTAATGAGCAGTTCTTC.

The chain carries TRBV24-1 and TRBJ1-5; possibly TRBD1 for D (6 bases). V shed 4 bases and J shed 2 bases, with 17 bases lying between them. CDR1 and CDR2 (germline): KGHDR, SFDVKD. This CDR3 contains 17 residues. CDR3 coding DNA: TGTGCCACCAGTGACTCTAACCGGGGGGCGGGCAATCAGCCCCAGCATTTT. Its protein product is CATSDSNRGAGNQPQHF.

The rearrangement uses TRBV7-3 and TRBJ2-3; 12 positions agree with TRBD2. The ends lost 5 bases at V and 2 bases at J; junction bases unmatched: 5. The CDR3 is 16 residues long. CDR1 is SGHTA, CDR2 FQGTGA, per germline. The CDR3, as DNA: TGTGCCAGCAGCCCCACTAGCGGGAGGACCACAGATACGCAGTATTTT. It translates to CASSPTSGRTTDTQYF.

The chain carries TRBV12-3 or TRBV12-4 and TRBJ2-7; D uncertain. Trimming removed 4 bases from V and 0 bases from J, with 4 bases in between. The CDR3 length is 12 residues. DNA for the CDR3: TGTGCCAGCAGTTCTCTCTCCTACGAGCAGTACTTC. Its protein is CASSSLSYEQYF.

The CDR3 DNA reads TGTGCCAGCAGCCAAAGGGGGCTTGCCTATGGCTACACCTTC. Its translation is CASSQRGLAYGYTF. The chain uses TRBV3-1 (or the pseudogene TRBV3-2) and TRBJ1-2; 7 nucleotides agree with TRBD1. With 2 bases clipped from V and 4 bases from J, the junction kept 4 bases outside the gene matches. Germline V lookup: CDR1 LGHDT, CDR2 YNNKEL (reference sequence). This CDR3 comprises 14 residues.

The sample holds one count of this clone. The V and J genes are TRBV7-9 and TRBJ1-1; weak D call: TRBD1 (6 bases). The CDR3 consists of 18 residues. The germline CDR1 and CDR2 sequences are SEHNR and FQNEAQ (reference sequence). Trimming left V 1 base short and J 3 bases short, with 21 bases between. The CDR3 bases are TGTGCCAGCAGCTTAGGGGCCCGTAGAACAGGGCGCGACACTGAAGCTTTCTTT. Translated, it gives CASSLGARRTGRDTEAFF.